This T cell receptor (beta chain) was retrieved from a study of vaccination and CD4 T cells after COVID-19. Cultured CD4+ T cell DNA underwent sequencing with the Oncomine TCR Beta short-read assay. TCRdb reprocessed the PCR reads with MiXCR, giving one entry per CDR3 protein. The repertoire holds more than 7,500 distinct CDR3 sequences, with 23% as singletons. Regarding this clonotype: Its antigen is still unknown.

Trimming cost V 3 bases and J 7 bases, with 18 bases left between them. The CDR3 is 15 residues long. Germline loops: CDR1 SGHTA, CDR2 FQGNSA. Treatment indicated: roughly 11-day PBMC culture with coronavirus spike peptide pools or control peptides (ViraFEST assay). The specimen was cultured CD4+ T cells from blood. This sequence joins TRBV7-2 and TRBJ1-2; possible D gene TRBD1, 6 bases. The sequence came from a human donor with COVID-19. CDR3 bases: TGTGCCAGCAGCTTCCCCGGGGGGGGGCTTTTTGGCTACACCTTC. The encoded protein is CASSFPGGGLFGYTF.